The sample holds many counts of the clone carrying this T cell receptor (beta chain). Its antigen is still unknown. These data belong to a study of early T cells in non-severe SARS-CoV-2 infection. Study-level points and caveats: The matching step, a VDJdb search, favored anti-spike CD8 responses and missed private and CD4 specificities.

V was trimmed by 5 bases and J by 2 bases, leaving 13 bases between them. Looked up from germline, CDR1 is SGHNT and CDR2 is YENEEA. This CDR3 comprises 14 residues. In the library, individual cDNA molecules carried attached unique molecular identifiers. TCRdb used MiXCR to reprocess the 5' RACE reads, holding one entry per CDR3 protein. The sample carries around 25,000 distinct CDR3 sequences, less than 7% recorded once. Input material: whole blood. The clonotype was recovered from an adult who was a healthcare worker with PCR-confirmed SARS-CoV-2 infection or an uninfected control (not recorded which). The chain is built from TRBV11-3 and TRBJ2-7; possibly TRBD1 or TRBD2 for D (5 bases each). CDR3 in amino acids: CASSARGRPYEQYF. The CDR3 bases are TGTGCCAGCAGCGCCCGGGGCAGACCCTACGAGCAGTACTTC.